The rows below give T cell receptor beta chains drawn from one sample of a study of cytomegalovirus exposure and HLA in healthy donors. The repertoire was sequenced with immunoSEQ multiplex PCR; TCRdb's copy has only in-frame clones and lacks some. The sample comprises 200,000 or so clones, roughly 74% of which are singletons, and approximately 6% rests with the top ten. The sequenced sample consisted of PBMCs. Receptors were obtained from a woman aged 25-40 years in good health and CMV-seropositive. CDR3s include the opening cysteine and the closing phenylalanine or tryptophan. D genes are given only for firm matches. Clone size is given for some rows only: seen once, a few or many times, or a class if the clone is expanded.

j_call: TRBJ2-5; cdr3_length: 16; d_call: TRBD2; v_call: TRBV25-1; clone_size: few; cdr3_aa: CASSDRIGLAAETQYF; cdr3_nt: TGTGCCAGCAGTGATAGGATAGGACTAGCTGCCGAGACCCAGTACTTC
j_call: TRBJ2-6; cdr3_length: 16; d_call: TRBD2; v_call: TRBV18; clone_size: NA; cdr3_aa: CASSPTSGTGANVLTF; cdr3_nt: TGTGCCAGCTCACCGACTAGCGGGACTGGGGCCAACGTCCTGACTTTC
j_call: TRBJ2-3; cdr3_length: 15; d_call: TRBD2; v_call: TRBV4-1; clone_size: NA; cdr3_aa: CASSQSGVSEDTQYF; cdr3_nt: TGCGCCAGCAGCCAGAGCGGGGTGAGTGAAGATACGCAGTATTTT
j_call: TRBJ1-4; cdr3_length: 15; d_call: NA; v_call: TRBV15; clone_size: NA; cdr3_aa: CATSRERSTNEKLFF; cdr3_nt: TGTGCCACCAGCAGAGAGAGGTCGACTAATGAAAAACTGTTTTTT
j_call: TRBJ2-3; cdr3_length: 15; d_call: TRBD1; v_call: TRBV7-3; clone_size: NA; cdr3_aa: CASSSLDRVTDTQYF; cdr3_nt: TGTGCCAGCAGCTCGCTGGACAGGGTCACAGATACGCAGTATTTT
j_call: TRBJ2-1; cdr3_length: 13; d_call: NA; v_call: TRBV5-1; clone_size: once; cdr3_aa: CASSLGAGNEQFF; cdr3_nt: TGCGCCAGCAGCTTGGGTGCGGGGAACGAGCAGTTCTTC
j_call: TRBJ1-2; cdr3_length: 15; d_call: TRBD1; v_call: TRBV19; clone_size: NA; cdr3_aa: CASSTDRETGHGYTF; cdr3_nt: TGTGCCAGTAGTACGGACAGGGAGACAGGCCATGGCTACACCTTC
j_call: TRBJ2-2; cdr3_length: 16; d_call: TRBD2; v_call: TRBV4-2; clone_size: NA; cdr3_aa: CASSQGLAGDTGELFF; cdr3_nt: TGTGCCAGCAGCCAAGGGCTAGCGGGGGACACCGGGGAGCTGTTTTTT
j_call: TRBJ2-7; cdr3_length: 11; d_call: NA; v_call: TRBV29-1; clone_size: NA; cdr3_aa: CSVVGGDEQYF; cdr3_nt: TGCAGCGTTGTGGGCGGGGACGAGCAGTACTTC
j_call: TRBJ2-5; cdr3_length: 17; d_call: NA; v_call: TRBV10-3; clone_size: NA; cdr3_aa: CAISESDDYRGRETQYF; cdr3_nt: TGTGCCATCAGTGAGTCAGACGACTACCGAGGTAGGGAGACCCAGTACTTC
j_call: TRBJ1-5; cdr3_length: 17; d_call: TRBD1; v_call: TRBV7-6; clone_size: NA; cdr3_aa: CASSPRQGAGWNQPQHF; cdr3_nt: TGTGCCAGCAGCCCCAGACAGGGGGCGGGTTGGAATCAGCCCCAGCATTTT
j_call: TRBJ2-3; cdr3_length: 16; d_call: NA; v_call: TRBV2; clone_size: NA; cdr3_aa: CASSELQGGTTDTQYF; cdr3_nt: TGTGCCAGCAGTGAACTGCAGGGGGGTACCACAGATACGCAGTATTTT
j_call: TRBJ2-5; cdr3_length: 15; d_call: NA; v_call: TRBV7-9; clone_size: NA; cdr3_aa: CASSLVQGVGETQYF; cdr3_nt: TGTGCCAGCAGCTTAGTGCAGGGCGTGGGAGAGACCCAGTACTTC
j_call: TRBJ1-2; cdr3_length: 14; d_call: NA; v_call: TRBV5-4; clone_size: NA; cdr3_aa: CASSLTGWAYGYTF; cdr3_nt: TGTGCCAGCAGCTTGACAGGGTGGGCCTATGGCTACACCTTC
j_call: TRBJ1-6; cdr3_length: 17; d_call: NA; v_call: TRBV6-1; clone_size: NA; cdr3_aa: CASSEFRGRGYNSPLHF; cdr3_nt: TGTGCCAGCAGTGAATTTCGAGGGAGAGGCTATAATTCACCCCTCCACTTT
j_call: TRBJ1-6; cdr3_length: 14; d_call: NA; v_call: TRBV7-2; clone_size: NA; cdr3_aa: CASSFDRLGPPLHF; cdr3_nt: TGTGCCAGCAGCTTCGATAGACTAGGGCCACCCCTCCACTTT
j_call: TRBJ2-3; cdr3_length: 14; d_call: NA; v_call: TRBV19; clone_size: NA; cdr3_aa: CASTRGQGTDTQYF; cdr3_nt: TGTGCCAGTACGAGGGGACAAGGCACAGATACGCAGTATTTT
j_call: TRBJ2-7; cdr3_length: 13; d_call: NA; v_call: TRBV19; clone_size: once; cdr3_aa: CASSISTGYEQYF; cdr3_nt: TGTGCCAGTAGTATAAGCACGGGCTACGAGCAGTACTTC
j_call: TRBJ1-5; cdr3_length: 16; d_call: TRBD1; v_call: TRBV19; clone_size: once; cdr3_aa: CASSRDRGNSNQPQHF; cdr3_nt: TGTGCCAGTAGCCGGGACAGGGGGAATAGCAATCAGCCCCAGCATTTT
j_call: TRBJ2-6; cdr3_length: 17; d_call: NA; v_call: TRBV7-8; clone_size: NA; cdr3_aa: CASSLQGSRGGANVLTF; cdr3_nt: TGTGCCAGCAGCTTACAGGGTTCGCGAGGTGGGGCCAACGTCCTGACTTTC
j_call: TRBJ2-7; cdr3_length: 14; d_call: NA; v_call: TRBV10-3; clone_size: few; cdr3_aa: CAISAKTGGYEQYF; cdr3_nt: TGTGCCATCAGTGCGAAGACAGGCGGGTACGAGCAGTACTTC
j_call: TRBJ2-2; cdr3_length: 14; d_call: NA; v_call: TRBV18; clone_size: NA; cdr3_aa: CASSVGPNTGELFF; cdr3_nt: TGTGCCAGCTCGGTGGGGCCGAACACCGGGGAGCTGTTTTTT
j_call: TRBJ2-1; cdr3_length: 11; d_call: NA; v_call: TRBV27; clone_size: NA; cdr3_aa: CASSSTGEQFF; cdr3_nt: TGTGCCAGCAGTTCGACTGGTGAGCAGTTCTTC
j_call: TRBJ2-7; cdr3_length: 13; d_call: TRBD1; v_call: TRBV2; clone_size: NA; cdr3_aa: CASSVTGDVGQYF; cdr3_nt: TGTGCCAGCAGCGTGACAGGGGATGTTGGGCAGTACTTC
j_call: TRBJ2-1; cdr3_length: 18; d_call: TRBD2; v_call: TRBV5-6; clone_size: once; cdr3_aa: CASSPDLAGRGTYNEQFF; cdr3_nt: TGTGCCAGCAGCCCGGATCTAGCGGGGCGTGGGACCTACAATGAGCAGTTCTTC
j_call: TRBJ1-6; cdr3_length: 14; d_call: TRBD1; v_call: TRBV5-1; clone_size: NA; cdr3_aa: CASSLDRGNSPLHF; cdr3_nt: TGCGCCAGCAGCTTGGACAGGGGGAATTCACCCCTCCACTTT
j_call: TRBJ2-3; cdr3_length: 15; d_call: TRBD2; v_call: TRBV29-1; clone_size: NA; cdr3_aa: CSVPIAGPSTDTQYF; cdr3_nt: TGCAGCGTGCCAATAGCGGGCCCTAGCACAGATACGCAGTATTTT
j_call: TRBJ1-2; cdr3_length: 12; d_call: NA; v_call: TRBV28; clone_size: NA; cdr3_aa: CASSLSVYGYTF; cdr3_nt: TGTGCCAGCAGTTTATCAGTTTATGGCTACACCTTC
j_call: TRBJ2-7; cdr3_length: 15; d_call: NA; v_call: TRBV25-1; clone_size: NA; cdr3_aa: CASSERGRGNYEQYF; cdr3_nt: TGTGCCAGCAGCGAACGGGGCAGGGGTAACTACGAGCAGTACTTC
j_call: TRBJ2-7; cdr3_length: 17; d_call: NA; v_call: TRBV21-1; clone_size: NA; cdr3_aa: CASRSKTGLQADHEQYF; cdr3_nt: TGTGCCAGCAGGAGTAAGACAGGTCTCCAGGCGGACCACGAGCAGTACTTC
j_call: TRBJ1-4; cdr3_length: 15; d_call: NA; v_call: TRBV27; clone_size: NA; cdr3_aa: CASSFAGSHNEKLFF; cdr3_nt: TGTGCCAGCAGTTTTGCGGGCAGTCATAATGAAAAACTGTTTTTT
j_call: TRBJ2-2; cdr3_length: 14; d_call: NA; v_call: TRBV28; clone_size: NA; cdr3_aa: CASRQGRSTGELFF; cdr3_nt: TGTGCCAGCAGGCAGGGGCGCAGCACCGGGGAGCTGTTTTTT
j_call: TRBJ1-2; cdr3_length: 15; d_call: NA; v_call: TRBV4-1; clone_size: NA; cdr3_aa: CASSQQQLANYGYTF; cdr3_nt: TGCGCCAGCAGCCAGCAACAGTTGGCCAACTATGGCTACACCTTC
j_call: TRBJ1-1; cdr3_length: 15; d_call: NA; v_call: TRBV6-4; clone_size: NA; cdr3_aa: CASSAGPGKGTEAFF; cdr3_nt: TGTGCCAGCAGCGCGGGTCCGGGGAAGGGCACTGAAGCTTTCTTT
j_call: TRBJ1-4; cdr3_length: 13; d_call: NA; v_call: TRBV2; clone_size: NA; cdr3_aa: CASKNRADEKLFF; cdr3_nt: TGTGCCAGCAAGAACAGGGCTGATGAAAAACTGTTTTTT
j_call: TRBJ2-2; cdr3_length: 15; d_call: NA; v_call: TRBV10-3; clone_size: NA; cdr3_aa: CAISLGTTITGELFF; cdr3_nt: TGTGCCATCAGCCTCGGGACAACTATCACCGGGGAGCTGTTTTTT
j_call: TRBJ2-3; cdr3_length: 16; d_call: TRBD1; v_call: TRBV5-4; clone_size: few; cdr3_aa: CASSPVGTGGTDTQYF; cdr3_nt: TGTGCCAGCAGCCCCGTGGGGACAGGGGGCACAGATACGCAGTATTTT
j_call: TRBJ1-5; cdr3_length: 16; d_call: NA; v_call: TRBV7-6; clone_size: NA; cdr3_aa: CASSLGSGRAGQPQHF; cdr3_nt: TGTGCCAGCAGCTTAGGGTCGGGCAGGGCCGGTCAGCCCCAGCATTTT
j_call: TRBJ1-4; cdr3_length: 14; d_call: NA; v_call: TRBV11-2; clone_size: once; cdr3_aa: CASSRTATNEKLFF; cdr3_nt: TGTGCCAGCAGCCGGACAGCAACTAATGAAAAACTGTTTTTT
j_call: TRBJ1-6; cdr3_length: 16; d_call: TRBD1; v_call: TRBV7-9; clone_size: few; cdr3_aa: CASSPAPGQANSPLHF; cdr3_nt: TGTGCCAGCAGTCCAGCCCCGGGACAGGCGAATTCACCCCTCCACTTT
j_call: TRBJ2-1; cdr3_length: 14; d_call: NA; v_call: TRBV9; clone_size: NA; cdr3_aa: CASSALRGTGEQFF; cdr3_nt: TGTGCCAGCAGCGCCCTCAGGGGTACCGGTGAGCAGTTCTTC
j_call: TRBJ1-4; cdr3_length: 14; d_call: NA; v_call: TRBV4-1; clone_size: NA; cdr3_aa: CASSFQSSNEKLFF; cdr3_nt: TGCGCCAGCAGTTTCCAGTCTTCTAATGAAAAACTGTTTTTT
j_call: TRBJ2-7; cdr3_length: 13; d_call: TRBD1; v_call: TRBV6-5; clone_size: NA; cdr3_aa: CASSKDRELEQYF; cdr3_nt: TGTGCCAGCAGTAAAGACAGGGAGCTCGAGCAGTACTTC
j_call: TRBJ2-3; cdr3_length: 12; d_call: NA; v_call: TRBV7-2; clone_size: NA; cdr3_aa: CASSLLGDTQYF; cdr3_nt: TGTGCCAGCAGTCTCCTAGGAGATACGCAGTATTTT
j_call: TRBJ1-1; cdr3_length: 15; d_call: TRBD1; v_call: TRBV7-9; clone_size: NA; cdr3_aa: CASSLPGQDNTEAFF; cdr3_nt: TGTGCCAGCAGCCTTCCGGGACAGGATAACACTGAAGCTTTCTTT
j_call: TRBJ2-7; cdr3_length: 13; d_call: TRBD1; v_call: TRBV7-8; clone_size: NA; cdr3_aa: CASSSTGTYEQYF; cdr3_nt: TGTGCCAGCAGCTCGACAGGGACCTACGAGCAGTACTTC
j_call: TRBJ2-5; cdr3_length: 14; d_call: NA; v_call: TRBV7-9; clone_size: once; cdr3_aa: CASSLVSGGETQYF; cdr3_nt: TGTGCCAGCAGCTTAGTTTCAGGTGGAGAGACCCAGTACTTC
j_call: TRBJ1-1; cdr3_length: 16; d_call: NA; v_call: TRBV5-1; clone_size: once; cdr3_aa: CASSLEGGVMNTEAFF; cdr3_nt: TGCGCCAGCAGCTTGGAAGGGGGGGTCATGAACACTGAAGCTTTCTTT
j_call: TRBJ2-7; cdr3_length: 14; d_call: NA; v_call: TRBV5-1; clone_size: NA; cdr3_aa: CASSLDTRSYEQYF; cdr3_nt: TGCGCCAGCAGCTTGGATACCAGATCCTACGAGCAGTACTTC
j_call: TRBJ2-7; cdr3_length: 14; d_call: TRBD2; v_call: TRBV6-4; clone_size: NA; cdr3_aa: CASSDNGGAVEQYF; cdr3_nt: TGTGCCAGCAGTGATAACGGGGGGGCGGTGGAGCAGTACTTC
j_call: TRBJ2-7; cdr3_length: 18; d_call: NA; v_call: TRBV7-2; clone_size: NA; cdr3_aa: CASSDRRIGQRLSWEQYF; cdr3_nt: TGTGCCAGCAGCGACCGTCGGATCGGACAGCGCTTAAGTTGGGAGCAGTACTTC
j_call: TRBJ2-3; cdr3_length: 18; d_call: TRBD2; v_call: TRBV7-8; clone_size: few; cdr3_aa: CASSLRGLAGARADTQYF; cdr3_nt: TGTGCCAGCAGCTTAAGGGGACTAGCGGGGGCCAGGGCAGATACGCAGTATTTT
j_call: TRBJ1-1; cdr3_length: 13; d_call: NA; v_call: TRBV10-3; clone_size: NA; cdr3_aa: CAISEVVNTEAFF; cdr3_nt: TGTGCCATCAGTGAGGTAGTGAACACTGAAGCTTTCTTT
j_call: TRBJ2-3; cdr3_length: 14; d_call: TRBD2; v_call: TRBV29-1; clone_size: NA; cdr3_aa: CSVWGAGEPDTQYF; cdr3_nt: TGCAGCGTTTGGGGAGCGGGAGAGCCAGATACGCAGTATTTT
j_call: TRBJ2-3; cdr3_length: 16; d_call: TRBD2; v_call: TRBV5-4; clone_size: NA; cdr3_aa: CASSDTLAGGTDTQYF; cdr3_nt: TGTGCCAGCAGCGATACACTAGCGGGGGGCACAGATACGCAGTATTTT
j_call: TRBJ2-5; cdr3_length: 13; d_call: NA; v_call: TRBV27; clone_size: NA; cdr3_aa: CASRSSGGETQYF; cdr3_nt: TGTGCCAGCAGATCGTCAGGCGGGGAGACCCAGTACTTC
j_call: TRBJ1-1; cdr3_length: 13; d_call: NA; v_call: TRBV13; clone_size: NA; cdr3_aa: CASSSPGRLAAFF; cdr3_nt: TGTGCCAGCAGCTCCCCAGGGCGGTTGGCAGCTTTCTTT